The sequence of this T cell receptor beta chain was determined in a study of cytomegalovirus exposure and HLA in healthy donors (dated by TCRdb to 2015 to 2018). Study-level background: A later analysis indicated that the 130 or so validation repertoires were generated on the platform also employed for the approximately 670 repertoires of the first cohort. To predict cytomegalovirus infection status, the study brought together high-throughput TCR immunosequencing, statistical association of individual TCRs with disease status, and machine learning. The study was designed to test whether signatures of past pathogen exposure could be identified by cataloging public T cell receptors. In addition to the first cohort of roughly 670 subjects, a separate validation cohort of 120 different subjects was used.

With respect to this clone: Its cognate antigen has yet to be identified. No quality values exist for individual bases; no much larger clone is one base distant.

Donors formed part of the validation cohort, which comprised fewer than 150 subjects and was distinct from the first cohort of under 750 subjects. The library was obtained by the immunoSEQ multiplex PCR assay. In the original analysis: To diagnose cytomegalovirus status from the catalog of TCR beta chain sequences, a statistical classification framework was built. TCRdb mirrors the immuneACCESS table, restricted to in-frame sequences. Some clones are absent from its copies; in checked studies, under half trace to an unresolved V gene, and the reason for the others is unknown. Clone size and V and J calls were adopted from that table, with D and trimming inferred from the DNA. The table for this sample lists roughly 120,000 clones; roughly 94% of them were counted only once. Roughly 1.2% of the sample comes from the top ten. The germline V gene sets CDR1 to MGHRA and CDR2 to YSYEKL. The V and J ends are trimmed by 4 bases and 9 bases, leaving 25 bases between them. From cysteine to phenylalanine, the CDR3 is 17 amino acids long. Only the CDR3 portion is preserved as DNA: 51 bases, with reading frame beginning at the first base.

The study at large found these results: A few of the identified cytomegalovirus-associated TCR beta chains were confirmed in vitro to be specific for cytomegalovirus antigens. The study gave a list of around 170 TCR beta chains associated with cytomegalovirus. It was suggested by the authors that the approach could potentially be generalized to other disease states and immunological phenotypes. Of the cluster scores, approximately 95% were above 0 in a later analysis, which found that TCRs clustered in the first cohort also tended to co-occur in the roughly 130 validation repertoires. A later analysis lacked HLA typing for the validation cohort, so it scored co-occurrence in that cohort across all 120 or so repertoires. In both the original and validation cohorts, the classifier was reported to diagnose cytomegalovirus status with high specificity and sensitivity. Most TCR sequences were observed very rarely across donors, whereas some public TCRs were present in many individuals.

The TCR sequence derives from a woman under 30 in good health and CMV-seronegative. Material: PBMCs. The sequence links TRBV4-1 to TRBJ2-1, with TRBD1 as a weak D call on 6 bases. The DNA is TGCGCCAGCAGCCTCGGGGTCATAGACAGGAACGCGGGTGAGCAGTTCTTC. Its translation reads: CASSLGVIDRNAGEQFF.